Each of the 16 T cell receptor beta chains below was sequenced from the same sample in a study of blood T cell repertoires in COVID-19. Method: immunoSEQ multiplex PCR; TCRdb's copy keeps in-frame clones and lacks some. In the table there are roughly 150,000 clones, around nine tenths of which are singletons. The sample comprised peripheral blood. All receptors derive from a woman between 70 and 85 years old with COVID-19, enrolled during active disease.

This clone was observed once. This chain joins TRBV5-1 and TRBJ1-5, with D possibly matching TRBD1 (5 bases). The CDR3 has 14 residues. Trimming stripped 6 bases from V and 5 bases from J, with 15 bases between. Looked up from germline, CDR1 is SGHRS and CDR2 is YFSETQ. This CDR3 is CASTGGFRDQPQHF. In DNA form, the CDR3 reads TGCGCCAGCACGGGGGGTTTCCGGGATCAGCCCCAGCATTTT.

CDR3: CATPLLFRNSTDTQYF. The CDR3 DNA reads as TGTGCCACCCCCCTCCTGTTTCGCAACTCCACAGATACGCAGTATTTT. This rearrangement joins TRBV24-1 to TRBJ2-3; unclear D gene. The CDR3 runs 16 residues. Germline-derived CDR1 and CDR2 are KGHDR and SFDVKD. V was pared by 9 bases and J by 2 bases, with 20 bases between.

The table lists this clone with a few counts. The chain is built from TRBV5-4 and TRBJ1-2; perhaps TRBD1 as D (6 bases). The V end lost 4 bases, the J end lost 5 bases, and 15 bases lay between the germline ends. The CDR3 has 14 amino acids. CDR1 is SGHNT and CDR2 is YYREEE in the germline V gene (reference sequence). As DNA, the CDR3 is TGTGCCAGCAGCCTTCAGGGGATCCCTTATGGCTACACCTTC. Protein sequence: CASSLQGIPYGYTF. Full variable domain (rest looked up from reference TRBV5-4 and TRBJ1-2): ETGVTQSPTHLIKTRGQQVTLRCSSQSGHNTVSWYQQALGQGPQFIFQYYREEENGRGNFPPRFSGLQFPNYSSELNVNALELDDSALYLCASSLQGIPYGYTFGSGTRLTVV.

In the case of this clone: Different DNA sequences within this sample yield the same CDR3. The chain recombines TRBV5-1 with TRBJ1-5; D possibly corresponds to TRBD1 (5 bases). The germline gives CDR1 SGHRS, CDR2 YFSETQ. The CDR3 covers 14 residues. V was trimmed by 2 bases and J by 6 bases, leaving 12 bases between them. The CDR3 sequence: CASSFGGESQPQHF. The CDR3 bases are TGCGCCAGCAGCTTTGGAGGGGAGAGTCAGCCCCAGCATTTT.

The CDR3 spells CASSQERYTGELFF. CDR3 nucleotides: TGCGCCAGCAGCCAAGAGAGATACACCGGGGAGCTGTTTTTT. The V gene is TRBV4-1, the J gene TRBJ2-2; D ambiguous. Trimming cost V 0 bases and J 3 bases, with 5 bases left between them. CDR1 is MGHRA and CDR2 is YSYEKL in the germline V gene. CDR3 length: 14 residues.

The chain combines TRBV4-1 with TRBJ1-4; 7 bases fit TRBD1. CDR1 and CDR2 from the germline V gene are MGHRA and YSYEKL. With V trimmed by 5 bases and J by 4 bases, 7 bases remained unmatched. The CDR3 extends over 15 amino acids. In DNA, the CDR3 is TGCGCCAGCAGCTTGTTCGGGACAGATAATGAAAAACTGTTTTTT. Translation: CASSLFGTDNEKLFF.

The CDR3 loop is CASSLDQGANYGYTF. As DNA, the CDR3 is TGTGCCAGCAGCTTGGATCAGGGGGCTAACTATGGCTACACCTTC. The rearrangement joins TRBV5-4 to TRBJ1-2; 7 bases are shared with TRBD1. The germline V gene encodes CDR1 SGHNT and CDR2 YYREEE (reference sequence). V dropped 0 bases and J dropped 0; count of bases not matched to a gene: 2. This CDR3 is built from 15 residues.

The CDR3 DNA reads as TGTGCCACCAGCATAGGGGGATCCACCTACGAGCAGTACTTC. It codes for CATSIGGSTYEQYF. The chain joins TRBV15 to TRBJ2-7, with D possibly matching TRBD1 (6 bases). Between the trimmed V and J ends, which lost 4 bases and 2 bases, there was a span of 12 bases. The CDR3 spans 14 residues. Germline assignment: CDR1 LNHNV and CDR2 YYDKDF (reference sequence).

The V call is TRBV28, the J call TRBJ1-1; 8 nucleotides match TRBD1. This CDR3 region has 15 residues. Germline V gene lookup returns CDR1 MDHEN and CDR2 SYDVKM. Trimming took 3 bases from V and 0 from J; bases not matched to a gene: 3. The CDR3 DNA reads TGTGCCAGCAGTTTCCCGGGACAGGTGAACACTGAAGCTTTCTTT. It specifies CASSFPGQVNTEAFF.

This chain links TRBV7-9 with TRBJ2-2; 7 bases fit TRBD1. In germline, CDR1 is SEHNR, CDR2 FQNEAQ (reference sequence). The CDR3 runs to 15 residues. With 6 bases clipped from V and 6 bases from J, the junction kept 10 bases outside the gene matches. The CDR3 bases are TGTGCCAGCAGACCACCGACAGGGTATGCCGGGGAGCTGTTTTTT. It translates to CASRPPTGYAGELFF.

The chain uses TRBV4-2 and TRBJ2-4; 9 nucleotides line up with TRBD2. CDR3 length equals 20 residues. From germline, CDR1 is LGHNA and CDR2 YNFKEQ. J gave up 0 bases and V 0 bases, and 12 bases lay outside the gene matches. The CDR3 nucleotides are TGTGCCAGCAGCCAAGATTTGAGTAGCGGGGGATTATTAGCCAAAAACATTCAGTACTTC. Translation: CASSQDLSSGGLLAKNIQYF.

The chain couples TRBV6-1 to TRBJ1-5; perhaps TRBD1 as D (6 bases). V was shortened by 4 bases and J by 2 bases, with 18 bases between the two germline ends. CDR1 and CDR2 (germline): MNHNS, SASEGT. This CDR3 region has 17 residues. Written as DNA, the CDR3 is TGTGCCAGCAGTGTGGGGACAAGCCACATCGGCAATCAGCCCCAGCATTTT. Protein: CASSVGTSHIGNQPQHF.

The chain recombines TRBV10-1 with TRBJ1-6; D perhaps matches TRBD1 (5 bases). This CDR3 region has 12 residues. V was cut by 8 bases and J by 7 bases, with 9 bases left in between. Per the germline V gene, CDR1 is WNHNN and CDR2 is SYGVQD (reference sequence). The CDR3 region is CASGAGNSPLHF. In DNA, the CDR3 is TGCGCCAGCGGGGCGGGGAATTCACCCCTCCACTTT.

J is TRBJ2-7 and V is TRBV5-1, with D possibly TRBD2 on 6 matching bases. This CDR3 has 16 amino acids. V shed 6 bases and J shed 0 bases, with 19 bases lying between them. Germline CDR1 reads SGHRS; CDR2 reads YFSETQ. Written as DNA, the CDR3 is TGCGCCAGCATACCTGCCCCGGGACTGGACTCCTACGAGCAGTACTTC. It translates to CASIPAPGLDSYEQYF.

The genes are TRBV5-5 and TRBJ2-7; tentatively, D is TRBD1 (5 bases). The V and J ends lost 1 base and 4 bases respectively, with 15 bases between them. Germline V gene data show CDR1 as SGHKS and CDR2 as YYEKEE (reference sequence). The CDR3 runs 15 residues. CDR3 DNA sequence: TGTGCCAGCAGCTTGACCCAGGGTCTTGAGTACGAGCAGTACTTC. Its protein product is CASSLTQGLEYEQYF.

The chain recombines TRBV27 with TRBJ1-1, with 8 bases aligning to TRBD1. With 3 bases clipped from V and 1 base from J, the junction kept 7 bases outside the gene matches. The germline V gene encodes CDR1 MNHEY and CDR2 SMNVEV (reference sequence). The CDR3 is 16 residues long. The CDR3 is CASSFHPGTGNTEAFF. CDR3 nucleotides: TGTGCCAGCAGTTTCCACCCCGGGACAGGGAACACTGAAGCTTTCTTT.